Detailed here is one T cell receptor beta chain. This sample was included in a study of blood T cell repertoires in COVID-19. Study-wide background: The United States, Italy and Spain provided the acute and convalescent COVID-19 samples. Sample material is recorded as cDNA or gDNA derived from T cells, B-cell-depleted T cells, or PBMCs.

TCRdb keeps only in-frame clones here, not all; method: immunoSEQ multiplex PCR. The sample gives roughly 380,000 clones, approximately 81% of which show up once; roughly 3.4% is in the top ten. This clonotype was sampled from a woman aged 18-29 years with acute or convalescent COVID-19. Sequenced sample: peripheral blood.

CDR3 bases: TGCGCCAGCAGCGTGGACGGGAGCTCCTACGAGCAGTACTTC. Amino acids: CASSVDGSSYEQYF. The V gene is TRBV5-1, the J gene TRBJ2-7; a weak D match, TRBD2 (6 bases). V shed 4 bases and J shed 0 bases, with 11 bases lying between them. This CDR3 is 14 amino acids long. Germline V CDR1 and CDR2: SGHRS, YFSETQ.